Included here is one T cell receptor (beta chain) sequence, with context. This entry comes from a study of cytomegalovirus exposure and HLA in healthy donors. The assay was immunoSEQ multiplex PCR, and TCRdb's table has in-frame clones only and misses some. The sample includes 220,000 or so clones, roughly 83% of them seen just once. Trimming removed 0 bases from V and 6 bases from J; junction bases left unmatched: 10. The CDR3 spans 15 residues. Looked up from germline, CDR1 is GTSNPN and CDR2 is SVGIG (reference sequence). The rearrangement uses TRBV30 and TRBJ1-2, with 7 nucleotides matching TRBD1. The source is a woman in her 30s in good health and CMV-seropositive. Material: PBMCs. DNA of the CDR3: TGTGCCTGGAGTGTGTTCAGGGGGGTTAGCGATGGCTACACCTTC. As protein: CAWSVFRGVSDGYTF.